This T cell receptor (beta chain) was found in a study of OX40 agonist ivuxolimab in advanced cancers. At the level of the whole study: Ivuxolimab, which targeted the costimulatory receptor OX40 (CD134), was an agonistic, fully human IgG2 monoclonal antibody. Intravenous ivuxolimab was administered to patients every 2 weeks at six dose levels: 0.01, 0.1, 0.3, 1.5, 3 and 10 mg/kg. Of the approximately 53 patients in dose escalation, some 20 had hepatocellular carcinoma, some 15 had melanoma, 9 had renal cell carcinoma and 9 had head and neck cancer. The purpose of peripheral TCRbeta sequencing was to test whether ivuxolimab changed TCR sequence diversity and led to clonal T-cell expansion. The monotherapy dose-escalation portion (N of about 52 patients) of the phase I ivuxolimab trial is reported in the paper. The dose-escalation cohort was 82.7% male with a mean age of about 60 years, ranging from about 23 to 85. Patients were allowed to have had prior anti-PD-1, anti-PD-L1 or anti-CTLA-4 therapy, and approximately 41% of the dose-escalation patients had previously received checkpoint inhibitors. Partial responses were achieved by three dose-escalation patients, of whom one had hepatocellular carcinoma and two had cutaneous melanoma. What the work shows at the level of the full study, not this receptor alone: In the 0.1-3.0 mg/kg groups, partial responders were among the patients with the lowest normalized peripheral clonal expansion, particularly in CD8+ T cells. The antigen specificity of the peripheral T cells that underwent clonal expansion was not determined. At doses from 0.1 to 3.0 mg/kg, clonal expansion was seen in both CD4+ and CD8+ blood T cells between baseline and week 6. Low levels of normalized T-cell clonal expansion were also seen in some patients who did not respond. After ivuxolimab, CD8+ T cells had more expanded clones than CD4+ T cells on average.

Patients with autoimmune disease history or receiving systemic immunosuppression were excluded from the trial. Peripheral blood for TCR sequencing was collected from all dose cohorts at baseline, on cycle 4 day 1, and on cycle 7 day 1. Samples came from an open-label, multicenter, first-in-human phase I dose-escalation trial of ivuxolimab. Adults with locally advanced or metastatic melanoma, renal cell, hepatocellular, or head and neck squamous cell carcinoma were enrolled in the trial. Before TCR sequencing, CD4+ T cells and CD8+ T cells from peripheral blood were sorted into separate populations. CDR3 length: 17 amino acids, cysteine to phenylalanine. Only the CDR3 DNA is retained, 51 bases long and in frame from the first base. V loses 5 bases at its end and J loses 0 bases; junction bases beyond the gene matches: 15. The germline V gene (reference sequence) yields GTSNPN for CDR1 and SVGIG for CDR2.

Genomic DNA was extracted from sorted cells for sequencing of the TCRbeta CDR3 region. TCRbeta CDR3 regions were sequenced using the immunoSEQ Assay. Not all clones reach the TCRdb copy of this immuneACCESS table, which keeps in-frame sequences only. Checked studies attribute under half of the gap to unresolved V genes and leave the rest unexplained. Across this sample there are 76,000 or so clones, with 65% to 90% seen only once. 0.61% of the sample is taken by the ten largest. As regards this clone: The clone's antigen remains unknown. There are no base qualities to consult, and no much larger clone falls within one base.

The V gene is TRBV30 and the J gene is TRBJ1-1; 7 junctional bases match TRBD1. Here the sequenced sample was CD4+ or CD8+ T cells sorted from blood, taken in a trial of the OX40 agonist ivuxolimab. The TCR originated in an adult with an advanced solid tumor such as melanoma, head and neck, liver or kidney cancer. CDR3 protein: CAWSSFRDSALNTEAFF. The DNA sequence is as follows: TGTGCCTGGTCATCCTTCCGGGACAGTGCTTTGAACACTGAAGCTTTCTTT.